Listed below are T cell receptor beta chains from one sample, sequenced in a study of T cells in Graves' hyperthyroidism and ophthalmopathy. One entry per CDR3 protein, called by TCRdb with MiXCR from the multiplex PCR reads. The repertoire consists of roughly 700,000 distinct CDR3 sequences, with roughly a third occurring once and the leading ten covering less than 35%. Sample: blood. The receptor set was obtained from a woman between 35 and 50 years old with Graves' hyperthyroidism. CDR3s include the opening cysteine and the closing phenylalanine or tryptophan. D genes are given only for firm matches. Size is stated for part of the rows, as once, few or many counts, or as a class when the clone is expanded.

TRBV7-2	TRBJ1-1	14	TRBD1	-	TGTGCCAGCAGCCGGGGCGGGGGACAGGTTGAAGCTTTCTTT	CASSRGGGQVEAFF
TRBV25-1	TRBJ1-2	16	-	once	TGTGCCAGCAGCCAAGATGGGAGGGCCATTCGAGGGTCCTACACCTTC	CASSQDGRAIRGSYTF
TRBV13	TRBJ1-2	13	-	-	TGTGCCAGCAGCTTATCCGGGGGCTCTGGCTACACCTTC	CASSLSGGSGYTF
TRBV19	TRBJ2-5	15	TRBD1	many	TGTGCCAGTAGTATCTACACGACAGGGTTGGAGACCCAGTACTTC	CASSIYTTGLETQYF
TRBV10-3	TRBJ1-1	13	TRBD1	-	TGTGCCATCAGTCCTACAGGGGGCACTGAAGCTTTCTTT	CAISPTGGTEAFF
TRBV3-1	TRBJ1-1	13	-	many	TGTGCCAGCAGCCAAGTTGGTGACACTGAAGCTTTCTTT	CASSQVGDTEAFF
TRBV9	TRBJ1-2	17	-	few	TGTGCCAGCAGCTCTCGGTACATCCTTTGCTCTAACTATGGCTACACCTTC	CASSSRYILCSNYGYTF
TRBV3-1	TRBJ1-2	16	-	few	TGTGCCAGCAGCCAAGATAACCTGAAGGGGTCAAATGGCTACACCTTC	CASSQDNLKGSNGYTF
TRBV7-3	TRBJ1-3	15	-	many	TGTGCCAGCAGCTTGGCAGGGTTGAGTGGAAACACCATATATTTT	CASSLAGLSGNTIYF
TRBV6-5	TRBJ1-1	13	-	few	TGTGCCAGCTTTTATTCGGGGATGACTGAAGCTTTCTTT	CASFYSGMTEAFF
TRBV5-5	TRBJ1-1	16	-	once	TGTGCCAGCGGCTTGGCCCCCGGCAACAAGAGGACTGAAGCTTTCTTT	CASGLAPGNKRTEAFF
TRBV20-1	TRBJ2-3	12	-	few	TGCAGTCCACTCCGTAGCACAGATACGCAGTATTTT	CSPLRSTDTQYF
TRBV7-8	TRBJ2-7	15	-	few	TGTGCCAGCAGCCCCCGACGGGGGGCCACCTACGAGCAGTACTTC	CASSPRRGATYEQYF
TRBV7-3	TRBJ2-1	12	-	few	TGTGCCAGCAGCTTCGTGAAGGATGAGCAGTTCTTC	CASSFVKDEQFF
TRBV15	TRBJ1-1	12	-	many	TGTGCCACCAGCAGAGGGGTCACTGAAGCTTTCTTT	CATSRGVTEAFF
TRBV19	TRBJ2-7	12	-	many	TGTGCCAGTAGTGAAGAGGGCTACGAGCAGTACTTC	CASSEEGYEQYF
TRBV9	TRBJ1-2	13	TRBD1	many	TGTGCCAGCAGCGAGACAGGGACCTATGGCTACACCTTC	CASSETGTYGYTF
TRBV29-1	TRBJ1-2	15	-	-	TGCAGCGGCCATATCGGACTAGCGGGGGGACGCGGCTACACCTTC	CSGHIGLAGGRGYTF
TRBV5-8	TRBJ1-2	13	-	many	TGTGCCAGCAGCCCACAGGGCTACTATGGCTACACCTTC	CASSPQGYYGYTF
TRBV7-2	TRBJ1-6	14	-	many	TGTGCCAGCAGCTCCCGGGACCCCAATTCACCCCTCCACTTT	CASSSRDPNSPLHF
TRBV10-3	TRBJ1-2	15	TRBD1	many	TGTGCCAGCAGTGATGTCGGCAGGGGGGACTATGGCTACACCTTC	CASSDVGRGDYGYTF
TRBV19	TRBJ1-2	16	-	-	TGTGCCAGTAGTACCGTGGGCGCGACAGCAGACTATGGCTACACCTTC	CASSTVGATADYGYTF
TRBV7-6	TRBJ1-1	14	-	many	TGTGCCAGCAGCTTAGTTCCGCCTAACACTGAAGCTTTCTTT	CASSLVPPNTEAFF
TRBV4-1	TRBJ1-6	15	-	many	TGCGCCAGCAGCCAGCAGGGGTCCTATAATTCACCCCTCCACTTT	CASSQQGSYNSPLHF
TRBV4-1	TRBJ2-7	15	-	few	TGCGCCAGCAGCCAAGAGCGGGTGGGGCAGGACGAGCAGTACTTC	CASSQERVGQDEQYF
TRBV24-1	TRBJ2-3	15	-	-	TGTGCCACCAGTGAGTCCAGGGGGGGTCCAGATACGCAGTATTTT	CATSESRGGPDTQYF
TRBV5-1	TRBJ2-3	14	-	-	TGCGCCAGCAGCCCGGGGGCTAGCACAGATACGCAGTATTTT	CASSPGASTDTQYF
TRBV15	TRBJ1-2	13	TRBD1	many	TGTGCCACCAGTCCGACAGGGGTTGGCGGCTACACCTTC	CATSPTGVGGYTF
TRBV2	TRBJ1-6	15	-	many	TGTGCCAGCAGTACGGGCCTAGACCCAAATTCACCCCTCCACTTT	CASSTGLDPNSPLHF
TRBV20-1	TRBJ2-5	13	-	-	TGCAGTGCTAGTATCCCGGGGAAAGGGACCCAGTACTTC	CSASIPGKGTQYF
TRBV6-2/TRBV6-3	TRBJ1-5	16	-	few	TGTGCCAGCAGTTACTCAGGGGAGGCGGGAGGCCAGCCCCAGCATTTT	CASSYSGEAGGQPQHF
TRBV29-1	TRBJ2-7	13	TRBD1	-	TGCAGCCAATCACGGACAGGCTCCTACGAGCAGTACTTC	CSQSRTGSYEQYF
TRBV7-8	TRBJ2-5	14	TRBD2	many	TGTGCCAGCAGCCTAATGGGAGGGATGGGGACCCAGTACTTC	CASSLMGGMGTQYF
TRBV10-3	TRBJ1-2	13	-	-	TGTGCCATCAGTGACGGCCGGGTAGGAGGCTACACCTTC	CAISDGRVGGYTF
TRBV18	TRBJ2-5	15	TRBD1	-	TGTGCCAGCTCACCATCCGGGACAGCCCAAGCGGCCCAGTACTTC	CASSPSGTAQAAQYF
TRBV10-2	TRBJ2-5	18	-	many	TGCGCCAGCAGTGAGTCGCAATCCTTAACACCAAGTAAAGAGACCCAGTACTTC	CASSESQSLTPSKETQYF
TRBV29-1	TRBJ1-1	12	-	many	TGCAGCGTCCGGACGGGGCCCACTGAAGCTTTCTTT	CSVRTGPTEAFF
TRBV15	TRBJ2-7	18	-	-	TGTGCCACCAGCAGAGTCCGGACAGCGCTATCTCAGCGCTACGAGCAGTACTTC	CATSRVRTALSQRYEQYF
TRBV20-1	TRBJ1-1	13	TRBD1	many	TGCAGTGCTAGAGATAGGGGACAGCACGGAGCTTTCTTT	CSARDRGQHGAFF
TRBV6-1	TRBJ1-6	19	TRBD1	-	TGTGCCAGCAGATCATCCGCGACAGGGGGAAGGTCCTATAATTCACCCCTCCACTTT	CASRSSATGGRSYNSPLHF
TRBV7-8	TRBJ2-6	15	-	-	TGTGCCAGCAGCTCACCCTTTGATAGGGCCAACGTCCTGACTTTC	CASSSPFDRANVLTF
TRBV7-2	TRBJ1-3	17	TRBD1	-	TGTGCCAGCAGCGCGACAGGGGGCTACCTCTCTGGAAACACCATATATTTT	CASSATGGYLSGNTIYF
TRBV19	TRBJ1-2	17	-	many	TGTGCCAGTAACAACAACCAAGGGGCAGCCGCTGGCTATGGCTACACCTTC	CASNNNQGAAAGYGYTF
TRBV9	TRBJ2-2	13	-	-	TGTGCCAGCAGCGTAGATCTGGGGAGGGAGCTGTTTTTT	CASSVDLGRELFF
TRBV29-1	TRBJ1-2	14	-	many	TGCAGCGTTGAAGGTGGAACAGAGACCCATGGCTACACCTTC	CSVEGGTETHGYTF
TRBV6-6	TRBJ2-7	13	TRBD1	few	TGTGCCAGCAGGAGACAGGGGTCCCACGAGCAGTACTTC	CASRRQGSHEQYF